The entry below describes one T cell receptor (beta chain). The germline V gene has CDR1 SGHDT and CDR2 YYEEEE. The CDR3 has 17 amino acids. J gave up 12 bases and V 1 base, and 22 bases lay outside the gene matches. These data come from a study of blood T cell repertoires in COVID-19. Here immunoSEQ multiplex PCR was the method, and the copy in TCRdb shows in-frame clones only, minus some. This repertoire shows roughly 250,000 clones, around 82% found once; its top ten account for 3.6%. The chain combines TRBV5-6 with TRBJ2-7, with 7 positions matching TRBD1. The receptor comes from a middle-aged woman who had been exposed to COVID-19. Sequencing was carried out using PBMCs or T cells enriched from blood (not recorded which). The CDR3 loop reads CASSLFSNPGQQIVGYF. The CDR3 bases are TGTGCCAGCAGCTTGTTTTCCAATCCGGGACAGCAGATCGTAGGGTACTTC.